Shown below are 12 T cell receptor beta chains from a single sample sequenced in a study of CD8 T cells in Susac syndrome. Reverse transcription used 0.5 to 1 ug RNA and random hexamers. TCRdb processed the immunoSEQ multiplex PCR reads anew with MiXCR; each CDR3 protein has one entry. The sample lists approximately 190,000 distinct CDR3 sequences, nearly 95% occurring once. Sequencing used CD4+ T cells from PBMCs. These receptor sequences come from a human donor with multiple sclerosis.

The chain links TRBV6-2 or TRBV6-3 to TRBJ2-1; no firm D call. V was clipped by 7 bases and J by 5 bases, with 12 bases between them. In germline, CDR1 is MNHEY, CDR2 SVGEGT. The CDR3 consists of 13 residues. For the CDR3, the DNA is TGTGCCAGCAAGGAACCCGTTAACAATGAGCAGTTCTTC. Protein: CASKEPVNNEQFF.

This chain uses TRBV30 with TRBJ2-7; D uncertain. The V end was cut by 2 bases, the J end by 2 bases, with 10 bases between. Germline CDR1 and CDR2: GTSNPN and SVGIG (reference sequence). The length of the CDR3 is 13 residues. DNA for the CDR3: TGTGCCTGGAGTAAGGGCGGAACCTACGAGCAGTACTTC. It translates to CAWSKGGTYEQYF.

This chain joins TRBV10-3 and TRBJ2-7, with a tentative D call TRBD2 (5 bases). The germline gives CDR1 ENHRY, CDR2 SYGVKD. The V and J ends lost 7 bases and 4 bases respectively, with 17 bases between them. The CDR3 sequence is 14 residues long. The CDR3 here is CAINNGRSGYEQYF. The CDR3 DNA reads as TGTGCCATCAATAATGGCAGGAGCGGATACGAGCAGTACTTC.

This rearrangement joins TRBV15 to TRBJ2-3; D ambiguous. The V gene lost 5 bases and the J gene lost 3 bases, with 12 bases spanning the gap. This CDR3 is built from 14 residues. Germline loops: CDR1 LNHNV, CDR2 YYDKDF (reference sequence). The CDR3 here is CATSRLRRTDTQYF. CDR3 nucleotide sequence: TGTGCCACCAGCCGACTTCGGCGGACAGATACGCAGTATTTT. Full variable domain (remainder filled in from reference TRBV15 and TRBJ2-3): DAMVIQNPRYQVTQFGKPVTLSCSQTLNHNVMYWYQQKSSQAPKLLFHYYDKDFNNEADTPDNFQSRRPNTSFCFLDIRSPGLGDTAMYLCATSRLRRTDTQYFGPGTRLTVL.

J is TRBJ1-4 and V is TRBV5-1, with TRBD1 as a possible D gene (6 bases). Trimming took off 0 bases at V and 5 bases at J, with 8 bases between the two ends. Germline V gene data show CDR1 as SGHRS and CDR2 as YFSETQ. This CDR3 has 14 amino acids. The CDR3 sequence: CASSLGQENEKLFF. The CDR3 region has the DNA TGCGCCAGCAGCTTGGGACAGGAGAATGAAAAACTGTTTTTT.

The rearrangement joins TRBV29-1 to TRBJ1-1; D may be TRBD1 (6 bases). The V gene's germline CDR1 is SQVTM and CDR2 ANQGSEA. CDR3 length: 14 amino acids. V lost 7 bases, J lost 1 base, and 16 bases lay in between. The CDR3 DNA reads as TGCAGCGGCAACAGGGACCCGACGAACACTGAAGCTTTCTTT. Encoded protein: CSGNRDPTNTEAFF.

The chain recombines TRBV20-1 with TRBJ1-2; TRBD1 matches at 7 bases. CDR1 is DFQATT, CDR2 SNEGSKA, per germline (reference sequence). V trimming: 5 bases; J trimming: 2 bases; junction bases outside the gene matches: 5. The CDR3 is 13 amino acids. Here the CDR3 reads CSAATGLNYGYTF. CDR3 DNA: TGCAGTGCTGCGACAGGGCTAAACTATGGCTACACCTTC.

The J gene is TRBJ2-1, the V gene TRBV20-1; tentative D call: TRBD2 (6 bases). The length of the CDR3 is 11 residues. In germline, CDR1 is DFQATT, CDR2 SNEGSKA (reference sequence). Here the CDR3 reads CSSRENNEQFF. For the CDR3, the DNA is TGCAGCTCACGGGAGAACAATGAGCAGTTCTTC.

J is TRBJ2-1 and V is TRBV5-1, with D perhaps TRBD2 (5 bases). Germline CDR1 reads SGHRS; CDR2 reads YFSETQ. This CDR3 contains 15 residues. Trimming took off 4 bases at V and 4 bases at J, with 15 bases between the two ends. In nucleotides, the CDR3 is TGCGCCAGCAGCCTGGATGGAGGCGGGTACAATGAGCAGTTCTTC. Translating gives CASSLDGGGYNEQFF.

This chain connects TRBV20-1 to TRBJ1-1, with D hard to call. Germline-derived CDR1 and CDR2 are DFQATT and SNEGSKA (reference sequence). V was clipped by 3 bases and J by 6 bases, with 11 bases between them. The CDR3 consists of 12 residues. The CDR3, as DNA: TGCAGTGCTAGCGGAGGGAGCGCTGAAGCTTTCTTT. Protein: CSASGGSAEAFF.

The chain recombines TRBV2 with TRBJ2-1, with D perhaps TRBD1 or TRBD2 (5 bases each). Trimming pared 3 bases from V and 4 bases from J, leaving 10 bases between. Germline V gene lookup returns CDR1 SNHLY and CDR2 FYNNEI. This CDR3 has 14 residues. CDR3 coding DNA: TGTGCCAGCAGTGAGGGGACGTCGTACAATGAGCAGTTCTTC. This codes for CASSEGTSYNEQFF.

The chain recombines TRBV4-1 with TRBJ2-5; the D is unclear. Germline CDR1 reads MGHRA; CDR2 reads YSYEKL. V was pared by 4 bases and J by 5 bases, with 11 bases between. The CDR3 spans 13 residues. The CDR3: CASSLALHETQYF. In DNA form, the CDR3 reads TGCGCCAGCAGCCTTGCCCTTCATGAGACCCAGTACTTC.